This TCR beta chain appears in the sequencing data of a study of shared clonotypes between healthy human individuals. The CDR3 has 15 residues. Germline CDR1 and CDR2: SNHLY and FYNNEI. V lost 4 bases, J lost 6 bases, and 8 bases stayed unmatched. A CD45RA+ naive subset and a CD45RA-negative memory subset were split from CD4+ cells. Produced via immunoSEQ multiplex PCR; TCRdb's table is partial and in-frame only. This sample has more than 850,000 clones, with around 78% found just once. The chain is built from TRBV2 and TRBJ2-3; 9 bases map to TRBD2. The sequenced sample was memory CD4+ T cells from PBMCs. This sample's subset: CD45RA-negative fraction. The receptor was derived from a man between 18 and 35 years old in good health. Some clones in this sample may be carry-over from other donors' samples. CDR3 region: CASSVGAGGGDTQYF. In DNA, the CDR3 is TGTGCCAGCAGTGTTGGAGCGGGAGGCGGGGATACGCAGTATTTT.